This T cell receptor beta chain was obtained from a study of blood T cell repertoires in COVID-19. The CDR3 runs 14 residues. The J segment lost 1 base and the V segment lost 6 bases, leaving 5 bases of the junction unmatched. CDR1 LNHDA and CDR2 SQIVND come from the germline V gene (reference sequence). Participants were aged roughly 18 to 89 years from about two dozen US areas. As processed by the authors: Reference gene primer amplification gave estimated nucleated cell counts. Clones were read by immunoSEQ multiplex PCR, and TCRdb kept only the in-frame ones, dropping some. The D gene and trimming were derived from the DNA, and the V and J assignments and clone size from that table. The sample holds 160,000 or so clones, around nine tenths seen once.

Sequenced: PBMCs or T cells enriched from blood (not recorded which). The origin of this receptor is a woman between 50 and 59 years old who had recovered from COVID-19. This sequence joins TRBV19 and TRBJ1-1; the match to TRBD1 covers 7 bases. The CDR3 DNA sequence: TGTGCCAGTAGCCCACAGGGGCCGAACACTGAAGCTTTCTTT. Residues: CASSPQGPNTEAFF. Drawing the rest from reference TRBV19 and TRBJ1-1, the complete variable domain is DGGITQSPKYLFRKEGQNVTLSCEQNLNHDAMYWYRQDPGQGLRLIYYSQIVNDFQKGDIAEGYSVSREKKESFPLTVTSAQKNPTAFYLCASSPQGPNTEAFFGQGTRLTVV.